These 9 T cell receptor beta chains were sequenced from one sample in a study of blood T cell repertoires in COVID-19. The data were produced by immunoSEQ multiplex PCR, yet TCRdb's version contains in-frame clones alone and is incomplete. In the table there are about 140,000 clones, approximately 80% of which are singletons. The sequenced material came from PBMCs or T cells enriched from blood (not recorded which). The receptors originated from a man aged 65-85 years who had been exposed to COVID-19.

CDR3 sequence (DNA): TGTGCCAGCAGCCGTAGGACAGGGGGCCTCGCTTTCTTT. Amino acids: CASSRRTGGLAFF. The rearrangement uses TRBV6-5 and TRBJ1-1; TRBD1 aligns across 11 bases. Unmatched junction bases numbered 8, after V lost 6 bases and J lost 11 bases. CDR1 and CDR2 (germline): MNHEY, SVGAGI. The length of the CDR3 is 13 residues.

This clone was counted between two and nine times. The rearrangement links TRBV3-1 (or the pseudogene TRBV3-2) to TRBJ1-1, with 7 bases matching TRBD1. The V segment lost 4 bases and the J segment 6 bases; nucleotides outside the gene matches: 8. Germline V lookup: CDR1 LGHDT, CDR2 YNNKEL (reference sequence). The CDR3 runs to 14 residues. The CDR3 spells CASSPRDSSAEAFF. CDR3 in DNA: TGTGCCAGCAGCCCACGGGACAGTTCGGCTGAAGCTTTCTTT.

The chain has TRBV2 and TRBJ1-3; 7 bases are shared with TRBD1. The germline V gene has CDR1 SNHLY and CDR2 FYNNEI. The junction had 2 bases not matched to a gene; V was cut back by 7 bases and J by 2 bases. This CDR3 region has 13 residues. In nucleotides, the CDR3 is TGTGCCAGCATGACAGGGCCTGGAAACACCATATATTTT. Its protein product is CASMTGPGNTIYF. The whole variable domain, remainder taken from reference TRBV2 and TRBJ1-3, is EPEVTQTPSHQVTQMGQEVILRCVPISNHLYFYWYRQILGQKVEFLVSFYNNEISEKSEIFDDQFSVERPDGSNFTLKIRSTKLEDSAMYFCASMTGPGNTIYFGEGSWLTVV.

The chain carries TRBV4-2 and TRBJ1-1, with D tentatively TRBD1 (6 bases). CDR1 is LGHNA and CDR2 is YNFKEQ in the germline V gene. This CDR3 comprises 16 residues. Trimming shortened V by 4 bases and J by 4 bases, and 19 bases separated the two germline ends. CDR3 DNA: TGTGCCAGCAGCCGAGGAATTGGGGGCGATGGCACTGAAGCTTTCTTT. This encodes CASSRGIGGDGTEAFF.

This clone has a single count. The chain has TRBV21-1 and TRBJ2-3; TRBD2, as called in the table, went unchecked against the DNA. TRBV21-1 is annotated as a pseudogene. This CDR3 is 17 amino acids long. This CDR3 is CASSKDYPARSTDTQYF. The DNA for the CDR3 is TGTGCCAGCAGCAAAGACTACCCAGCACGTAGCACAGATACGCAGTATTTT.

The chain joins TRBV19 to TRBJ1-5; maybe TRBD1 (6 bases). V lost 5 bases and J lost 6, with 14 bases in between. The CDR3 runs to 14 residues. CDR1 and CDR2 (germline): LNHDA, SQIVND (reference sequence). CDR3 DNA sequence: TGTGCCAGTAGTTCACAGGGCCAGGGTCAGCCCCAGCATTTT. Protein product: CASSSQGQGQPQHF. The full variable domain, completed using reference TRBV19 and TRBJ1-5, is DGGITQSPKYLFRKEGQNVTLSCEQNLNHDAMYWYRQDPGQGLRLIYYSQIVNDFQKGDIAEGYSVSREKKESFPLTVTSAQKNPTAFYLCASSSQGQGQPQHFGDGTRLSIL.

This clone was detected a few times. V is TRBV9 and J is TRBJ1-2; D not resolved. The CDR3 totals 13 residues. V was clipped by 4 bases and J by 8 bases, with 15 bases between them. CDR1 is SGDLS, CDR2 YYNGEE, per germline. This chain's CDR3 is CASSSDTPGGYTF. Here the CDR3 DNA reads TGTGCCAGCAGCTCCGACACCCCGGGAGGCTACACCTTC.

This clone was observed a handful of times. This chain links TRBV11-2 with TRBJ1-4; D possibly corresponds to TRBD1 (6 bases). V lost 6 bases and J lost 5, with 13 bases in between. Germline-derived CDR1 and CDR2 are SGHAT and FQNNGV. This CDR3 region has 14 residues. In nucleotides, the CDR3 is TGTGCCAGCAGGCCCATCAGGGGAAATGAAAAACTGTTTTTT. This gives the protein CASRPIRGNEKLFF.

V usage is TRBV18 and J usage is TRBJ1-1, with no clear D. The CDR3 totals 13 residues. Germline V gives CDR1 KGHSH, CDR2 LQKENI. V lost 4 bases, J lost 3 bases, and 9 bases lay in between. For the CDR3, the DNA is TGTGCCAGCTCACTGGTTCGGGACACTGAAGCTTTCTTT. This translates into CASSLVRDTEAFF. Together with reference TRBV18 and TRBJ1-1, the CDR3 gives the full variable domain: NAGVMQNPRHLVRRRGQEARLRCSPMKGHSHVYWYRQLPEEGLKFMVYLQKENIIDESGMPKERFSAEFPKEGPSILRIQQVVRGDSAAYFCASSLVRDTEAFFGQGTRLTVV.